This T cell receptor beta chain was obtained from a study of blood T cell repertoires in COVID-19. In the study overall: The samples span acute and convalescent COVID-19 from the United States, Italy and Spain. Sample material is recorded as cDNA or gDNA derived from T cells, B-cell-depleted T cells, or PBMCs.

CDR3 length: 16 residues. Germline V gene data show CDR1 as MNHEY and CDR2 as SMNVEV (reference sequence). V lost 2 bases, J lost 0 bases, and 13 bases lay in between. Researchers sorted participants into cohorts using their self-reported clinical history. Assay: immunoSEQ multiplex PCR; the TCRdb copy retains only in-frame clones and omits some. The sample contains 40,000 to 55,000 clones, almost 80% of which appear only once. The sequence was obtained from a woman aged 45-59 years with acute COVID-19. This rearrangement joins TRBV27 to TRBJ1-1; D uncertain. Sequencing used PBMCs or T cells enriched from blood (not recorded which). The CDR3 DNA sequence: TGTGCCAGCAGTTTAGGAGGGTTTCTCATGAACACTGAAGCTTTCTTT. Amino acid sequence: CASSLGGFLMNTEAFF.